The 19 T cell receptor beta chains in this list originate from one sample, sequenced in a study of T cells in Graves' hyperthyroidism and ophthalmopathy. There were TCR beta CDR3 regions amplified from RNA transcripts. A set of HTBI primers served as the primers for a first-round RT-PCR of the TCR CDR3. MiXCR, run by TCRdb on the multiplex PCR reads, gives a single entry per CDR3 protein. The data show hundreds of thousands of distinct CDR3 sequences, with roughly 20% seen just once and about a sixth held by the top ten. The sequencing sample was made of blood. Source of these receptors: a woman aged 45-59 years with Graves' hyperthyroidism that later progressed to Graves' ophthalmopathy.

The table lists this clonotype with many counts. The J gene is TRBJ2-1, the V gene TRBV10-3, with D perhaps TRBD1 (6 bases). Germline CDR1 is ENHRY and CDR2 is SYGVKD. V lost 4 bases, J lost 0 bases, and 10 bases lay in between. CDR3 length: 15 residues. The CDR3: CAISGGHVSYNEQFF. CDR3 nucleotide sequence: TGTGCCATCAGTGGGGGACATGTCTCCTACAATGAGCAGTTCTTC.

J is TRBJ1-4 and V is TRBV20-1, with TRBD1 as a possible D gene (6 bases). Trimming took off 3 bases at V and 0 bases at J, with 8 bases between the two ends. The V gene's germline CDR1 is DFQATT and CDR2 SNEGSKA (reference sequence). The CDR3 runs 14 residues. The CDR3 is CSARGGPTNEKLFF. The CDR3 coding sequence is TGCAGTGCTAGGGGGGGGCCAACTAATGAAAAACTGTTTTTT.

This clonotype has more than one count but fewer than ten. The V call is TRBV6-1, the J call TRBJ2-2, with D perhaps matching TRBD1 (6 bases). The germline V gene has CDR1 MNHNS and CDR2 SASEGT. The CDR3 has 17 amino acids. Trimming shortened V by 5 bases and J by 0 bases, and 16 bases separated the two germline ends. DNA of the CDR3: TGTGCCAGCAGTCGAACAGGGTCAACAACGAACACCGGGGAGCTGTTTTTT. It encodes CASSRTGSTTNTGELFF.

This clonotype was seen many times. The V gene is TRBV12-5, the J gene TRBJ1-2; 10 bases match TRBD1. CDR1 is LGHNT and CDR2 is FRNRAP in the germline V gene. After removal of 5 bases from V and 8 bases from J, the junction contained 14 bases not matched to a gene. The CDR3 extends over 16 amino acids. CDR3 residues: CASGPPGQGRVDGYTF. Here the CDR3 DNA reads TGTGCTAGTGGTCCCCCGGGACAGGGGAGGGTTGACGGCTACACCTTC.

This chain's CDR3 is CASRTGPGNQPQHF. The CDR3 DNA is TGTGCCAGCAGAACAGGGCCGGGCAATCAGCCCCAGCATTTT. The chain is built from TRBV6-2 or TRBV6-3 and TRBJ1-5, with TRBD1 as a possible D gene (6 bases). V dropped 6 bases and J dropped 2 bases, with 11 bases sitting between them. The CDR3 has 14 residues. Germline V gives CDR1 MNHEY, CDR2 SVGEGT.

As to this clonotype: This sequence may be a read error, since a much larger clone differs from it by one base. The V gene is TRBV3-1, the J gene TRBJ1-1; weak D call: TRBD1 (5 bases). The CDR3 has 14 residues. Germline V gives CDR1 LGHDT, CDR2 YNNKEL (reference sequence). V was pared by 4 bases and J by 5 bases, with 14 bases between. CDR3 amino acids: CASSRRDGGTEAFF. As DNA, the CDR3 is TGTGCCAGCAGCCGAAGGGACGGGGGGACTGAAGCTTTCTTT.

In its sample, this clonotype was seen many times. The rearrangement uses TRBV9 and TRBJ1-1; D perhaps matches TRBD1 (5 bases). Trimming left V 4 bases short and J 1 base short, with 14 bases between. The CDR3 length is 15 residues. The germline V gene has CDR1 SGDLS and CDR2 YYNGEE. DNA of the CDR3: TGTGCCAGCAGCCTACTTGGGCAGGGGAACACTGAAGCTTTCTTT. It translates to CASSLLGQGNTEAFF.

The rearrangement joins TRBV20-1 to TRBJ1-5, with a possible D match to TRBD1 (5 bases). V was clipped by 0 bases and J by 7 bases, with 16 bases between them. The germline CDR1 and CDR2 sequences are DFQATT and SNEGSKA (reference sequence). The length of the CDR3 is 15 residues. CDR3 in DNA: TGCAGTGCTAGAGATCATGAGGGGCTGGGACAGCCCCAGCATTTT. Translated, it gives CSARDHEGLGQPQHF.

The rearrangement uses TRBV5-1 and TRBJ1-5; tentatively, D is TRBD1 (5 bases). V shed 4 bases and J shed 7 bases, with 15 bases lying between them. The CDR3 runs to 14 residues. Germline-derived CDR1 and CDR2 are SGHRS and YFSETQ. CDR3 sequence reads: CASSPDGARQPQHF. CDR3 nucleotides: TGCGCCAGCAGCCCCGACGGGGCAAGGCAGCCCCAGCATTTT.

This clonotype has at least ten counts. V gene TRBV9 combines with J gene TRBJ1-2, with D possibly matching TRBD1 (6 bases). V lost 4 bases and J 4 bases, leaving 14 bases between the germline ends. This CDR3 has 14 amino acids. Germline CDR1 and CDR2: SGDLS and YYNGEE. Here the CDR3 DNA reads TGTGCCAGCAGCTCTCAACAGGGAGGCTATGGCTACACCTTC. As protein: CASSSQQGGYGYTF.

The chain carries TRBV6-1 and TRBJ1-5; the D is unclear. The CDR3 extends over 15 amino acids. Trimming removed 5 bases at V and 0 bases at J, with 11 bases between. Germline values: CDR1 MNHNS, CDR2 SASEGT. CDR3 in amino acids: CASSPPEVSNQPQHF. The CDR3 DNA is TGTGCCAGCAGTCCTCCGGAAGTTAGCAATCAGCCCCAGCATTTT.

This clonotype was seen repeatedly, ten times or more. The chain has TRBV15 and TRBJ2-3; 8 bases are a match to TRBD1. Trimming removed 2 bases from V and 4 bases from J; junction bases left unmatched: 5. The CDR3 runs 15 residues. CDR1 and CDR2 from the germline V gene are LNHNV and YYDKDF (reference sequence). The CDR3 here is CATSRQGASSDTQYF. The DNA of the CDR3 is TGTGCCACCAGCAGACAGGGGGCGTCCTCAGATACGCAGTATTTT.

This clonotype has a count of ten or more. The rearrangement joins TRBV2 to TRBJ1-5, with TRBD1 matching 8 bases. J lost 6 bases, V lost 7 bases, and 8 bases had no gene match. CDR3 size: 14 residues. Per germline, CDR1 SNHLY and CDR2 FYNNEI. This chain's CDR3 is CASNVGQGGQPQHF. The CDR3 DNA sequence: TGTGCCAGCAACGTAGGACAGGGAGGTCAGCCCCAGCATTTT.

In this sample, this clonotype turned up many times. The chain uses TRBV27 and TRBJ1-2, with 8 bases matching TRBD1. This CDR3 is 13 amino acids long. Per the germline V gene, CDR1 is MNHEY and CDR2 is SMNVEV (reference sequence). The ends lost 5 bases at V and 3 bases at J; junction bases unmatched: 2. The CDR3 nucleotides read TGTGCCAGCAGTATGGACAGGGACTATGGCTACACCTTC. Amino acids: CASSMDRDYGYTF.

This clonotype was seen a handful of times. The genes are TRBV6-2 or TRBV6-3 and TRBJ1-1, with a weak D call TRBD1 (6 bases). CDR1 is MNHEY and CDR2 is SVGEGT in the germline V gene. The V gene lost 7 bases and the J gene lost 4 bases, with 19 bases spanning the gap. This CDR3 has 15 residues. The CDR3 sequence is CASNEQQGQATEAFF. DNA for the CDR3: TGTGCCAGCAATGAACAACAGGGTCAGGCCACTGAAGCTTTCTTT.

There are many counts of this clonotype. V usage is TRBV11-2 and J usage is TRBJ2-1; tentative D call: TRBD2 (5 bases). CDR1 and CDR2 (germline): SGHAT, FQNNGV. V was shortened by 0 bases and J by 2 bases, with 5 bases between the two germline ends. The CDR3 runs to 14 residues. CDR3 sequence reads: CASSLDGAYNEQFF. The CDR3 DNA reads as TGTGCCAGCAGCTTAGACGGGGCCTACAATGAGCAGTTCTTC.

There are many counts of this clonotype. This chain joins TRBV6-2 or TRBV6-3 and TRBJ1-1, with a weak D call TRBD1 (5 bases). With 2 bases removed from V and 1 base from J, the gap between germline ends came to 17 bases. Germline values: CDR1 MNHEY, CDR2 SVGEGT. CDR3 size: 17 residues. Here the CDR3 reads CASSYPRTPARNTEAFF. CDR3 sequence (DNA): TGTGCCAGCAGTTACCCCAGGACACCCGCCAGGAACACTGAAGCTTTCTTT.

V gene TRBV10-3 combines with J gene TRBJ1-6; unclear D gene. CDR3 length: 15 amino acids. The V gene lost 0 bases and the J gene lost 5 bases, with 8 bases spanning the gap. Looked up from germline, CDR1 is ENHRY and CDR2 is SYGVKD. The CDR3 region is CAISESLADNSPLHF. The DNA for the CDR3 is TGTGCCATCAGTGAGTCATTAGCCGATAATTCACCCCTCCACTTT.

The chain carries TRBV19 and TRBJ2-1; 8 nucleotides match TRBD2. Trimming at V came to 4 bases and at J to 4 bases, leaving 18 bases not matched to a gene. This CDR3 region has 19 residues. Per the germline V gene, CDR1 is LNHDA and CDR2 is SQIVND (reference sequence). The CDR3 protein is CASSTHAGGALAYYNEQFF. The CDR3 nucleotides read TGTGCCAGTAGTACCCATGCCGGGGGGGCCCTTGCCTATTACAATGAGCAGTTCTTC.